Included here is one T cell receptor (beta chain) sequence, with context. Clones were sequenced by immunoSEQ multiplex PCR, and TCRdb holds only the in-frame ones, with some missing. The table includes roughly 200,000 clones, 91% detected once. This CDR3 is 14 amino acids long. Germline lookup yields CDR1 SGDLS and CDR2 YYNGEE. Deletions cut 0 bases from V and 5 bases from J, with 9 bases between. The sample belongs to a study of control samples from healthy donors and cancer patients. This clonotype was sampled from a man under 40 in good health. This chain uses TRBV9 with TRBJ1-5; no clear D gene. Sequencing was performed on blood. DNA of the CDR3: TGTGCCAGCAGCGTAGGTCTTTGGGATCAGCCCCAGCATTTT. Amino acids: CASSVGLWDQPQHF.